These 12 T cell receptor beta chains came from one sample sequenced in a study of cytomegalovirus exposure and HLA in healthy donors. The PCR ran on 60 Vbeta and 13 Jbeta primers. Data came from immunoSEQ multiplex PCR; TCRdb stores just in-frame clones and leaves some out. The table lists some 39,000 clones. Sample: PBMCs. All receptors come from a male donor in good health and CMV-seronegative.

The chain couples TRBV21-1 to TRBJ1-1. TRBV21-1 is a pseudogene segment. The length of the CDR3 is 16 residues. CDR3 in amino acids: CASSIRNGKLNTEAFF. As DNA, the CDR3 is TGTGCCAGCAGCATAAGAAACGGGAAATTGAACACTGAAGCTTTCTTT.

J is TRBJ2-5 and V is TRBV9, with D maybe TRBD1 (7 bases). Germline values: CDR1 SGDLS, CDR2 YYNGEE. The CDR3 contains 14 residues. Trimming cost V 4 bases and J 5 bases, with 15 bases left between them. The chain's CDR3 is CASSPRPGGETQYF. The CDR3 DNA reads TGTGCCAGCAGCCCGAGACCAGGGGGGGAGACCCAGTACTTC.

The rearrangement uses TRBV4-2 and TRBJ1-6, with TRBD1 matching 7 bases. This CDR3 spans 16 amino acids. With 2 bases clipped from V and 7 bases from J, the junction kept 8 bases outside the gene matches. Germline CDR1 and CDR2: LGHNA and YNFKEQ. The CDR3 DNA reads TGTGCCAGCAGCCAACCTCGGACAGGAAACAATTCACCCCTCCACTTT. This encodes CASSQPRTGNNSPLHF.

J is TRBJ1-2 and V is TRBV4-1; TRBD1 might be the D (6 bases). Per germline, CDR1 MGHRA and CDR2 YSYEKL. The V end was cut by 7 bases, the J end by 2 bases, with 14 bases between. This CDR3 spans 14 amino acids. CDR3 residues: CASKEGHSNYGYTF. The DNA for the CDR3 is TGCGCCAGCAAAGAGGGACATTCCAACTATGGCTACACCTTC.

The chain combines TRBV6-1 with TRBJ1-2; D may be TRBD1 (6 bases). The CDR3 has 15 residues. The germline CDR1 and CDR2 sequences are MNHNS and SASEGT. V was pared by 5 bases and J by 4 bases, with 17 bases between. DNA of the CDR3: TGTGCCAGCAGTCAGGGGAGCCCAGGAAGCTATGGCTACACCTTC. This sequence encodes CASSQGSPGSYGYTF.

The gene calls are TRBV19 and TRBJ2-6, with 7 bases lining up with TRBD1. This CDR3 has 16 residues. CDR1 is LNHDA, CDR2 SQIVND, per germline (reference sequence). Trimming took 5 bases from V and 2 from J; bases not matched to a gene: 6. In DNA form, the CDR3 reads TGTGCCAGTAGTCCCCTACAGGGGACTGGGGCCAACGTCCTGACTTTC. Its protein is CASSPLQGTGANVLTF. Filled out from reference TRBV19 and TRBJ2-6, the complete variable domain reads DGGITQSPKYLFRKEGQNVTLSCEQNLNHDAMYWYRQDPGQGLRLIYYSQIVNDFQKGDIAEGYSVSREKKESFPLTVTSAQKNPTAFYLCASSPLQGTGANVLTFGAGSRLTVL.

V gene TRBV11-2 combines with J gene TRBJ2-7; D is perhaps TRBD1 (6 bases). Germline CDR1 is SGHAT and CDR2 is FQNNGV. This CDR3 has 14 residues. V gave up 4 bases and J gave up 0 bases, with 10 bases separating them. DNA of the CDR3: TGTGCCAGCAGCTCGGACAGAAACTCCTACGAGCAGTACTTC. Translated: CASSSDRNSYEQYF.

The V gene is TRBV5-1, the J gene TRBJ2-1; 11 bases agree with TRBD2. J was trimmed by 10 bases and V by 4 bases; bases with no gene match: 13. Germline-derived CDR1 and CDR2 are SGHRS and YFSETQ. The CDR3 contains 16 residues. The CDR3 nucleotides read TGCGCCAGCAGCCAACTAACTAGCGGGGGTTCCCTCGAGCAGTTCTTC. This translates into CASSQLTSGGSLEQFF.

This chain joins TRBV7-7 and TRBJ2-5, with TRBD2 identical over 9 bases. The CDR3 length is 14 residues. Germline lookup yields CDR1 SSHAT and CDR2 FNYEAQ (reference sequence). V lost 5 bases to trimming and J lost 4 bases; unmatched junction nucleotides: 5. The CDR3 reads CASSLAGGGETQYF. In DNA form, the CDR3 reads TGTGCCAGCAGCCTGGCGGGGGGGGGAGAGACCCAGTACTTC. Filled out from reference TRBV7-7 and TRBJ2-5, the complete variable domain reads GAGVSQSPRYKVTKRGQDVTLRCDPISSHATLYWYQQALGQGPEFLTYFNYEAQPDKSGLPSDRFSAERPEGSISTLTIQRTEQRDSAMYRCASSLAGGGETQYFGPGTRLLVL.

This rearrangement joins TRBV1 to TRBJ2-3; the listed D gene, TRBD2, was not tested against the DNA. TRBV1 is classified as a pseudogene. CDR3 length: 16 residues. The CDR3, as DNA: TGCACCAGCAGCCAAGAGAGCGGGGGGGTCACAGATACGCAGTATTTT. Translated: CTSSQESGGVTDTQYF.

The rearrangement links TRBV7-2 to TRBJ1-3, with TRBD1 matching over 7 bases. CDR1 is SGHTA and CDR2 is FQGNSA in the germline V gene. The trim removed 1 base at V and 15 bases at J, leaving 9 bases unmatched. The CDR3 has 13 residues. The CDR3 loop is CASSLERTGGTYF. The CDR3 DNA reads as TGTGCCAGCAGCTTAGAACGGACAGGCGGAACATATTTT.

The chain links TRBV5-1 to TRBJ1-6, with unresolved D. Trimming removed 2 bases from V and 10 bases from J, with 7 bases in between. The CDR3 is made up of 12 amino acids. Germline CDR1 and CDR2: SGHRS and YFSETQ. The CDR3 is CASSFERSPLHF. The CDR3 bases are TGCGCCAGCAGCTTTGAGCGCTCACCCCTCCACTTT.